Sequencing of this T cell receptor (beta chain) was carried out in a study of blood T cell repertoires in COVID-19. Authors' data handling: Reference gene primer amplification gave nucleated cell count estimates. Here immunoSEQ multiplex PCR was the method, and the copy in TCRdb shows in-frame clones only, minus some. The V and J calls and clone size come from that table; D and trimming were worked out from the DNA. The sample has roughly 91,000 clones, over 80% seen once. In germline, CDR1 is SGDLS, CDR2 YYNGEE. V was trimmed by 6 bases and J by 3 bases, leaving 15 bases between them. The CDR3 loop spans 15 amino acids.

The chain links TRBV9 to TRBJ1-4; tentatively, D is TRBD1 (5 bases). The sequenced material came from peripheral blood. This TCR was sampled from a man between 65 and 79 years old with active or convalescent COVID-19. CDR3 sequence: CASTQWGGSNEKLFF. CDR3 nucleotide sequence: TGTGCCAGCACCCAATGGGGGGGATCTAATGAAAAACTGTTTTTT.